Listed below are T cell receptor beta chains from one sample, sequenced in a study of T cells in Graves' hyperthyroidism and ophthalmopathy. Using its own MiXCR run on the multiplex PCR reads, TCRdb lists one record per CDR3 protein. The repertoire has a few hundred thousand distinct CDR3 sequences, about a sixth of them found once; the top ten carry 55% to 60%. Sample: blood. The receptors shown here come from a woman aged 55 to 70 with Graves' ophthalmopathy. The conserved cysteine and the conserved F or W are not part of the CDR3 here. Fields, in order: V gene, clone size, J gene, CDR3 protein. The size entry is marked missing in some rows and otherwise reads once, few, many or a size class.

V gene: TRBV19
clone size: .
J gene: TRBJ1-2
CDR3 protein: ASSARGRGYGYT

V gene: TRBV20-1
clone size: hyperexpanded
J gene: TRBJ1-5
CDR3 protein: SARDLFGQPQH

V gene: TRBV28
clone size: few
J gene: TRBJ2-7
CDR3 protein: ASSFWDVSGTYEQY

V gene: TRBV28
clone size: many
J gene: TRBJ2-7
CDR3 protein: ASSLERRTSQQY

V gene: TRBV7-9
clone size: .
J gene: TRBJ2-3
CDR3 protein: ASSLGFTDTRY

V gene: TRBV5-5
clone size: few
J gene: TRBJ2-5
CDR3 protein: ASSFYSPSDQSVPGY

V gene: TRBV7-7
clone size: .
J gene: TRBJ2-1
CDR3 protein: ASSLGTGNEQF

V gene: TRBV27
clone size: many
J gene: TRBJ2-3
CDR3 protein: ASSSPDRGTQY

V gene: TRBV25-1
clone size: .
J gene: TRBJ2-1
CDR3 protein: ACSVGGDEQF

V gene: TRBV20-1
clone size: many
J gene: TRBJ1-3
CDR3 protein: SARDLSGSGNTIY

V gene: TRBV12-3/TRBV12-4
clone size: .
J gene: TRBJ1-2
CDR3 protein: ASTPQENYGYT

V gene: TRBV4-1
clone size: few
J gene: TRBJ2-7
CDR3 protein: ASSQETGGEREQY

V gene: TRBV15
clone size: many
J gene: TRBJ1-1
CDR3 protein: ATAYPGDTEAF

V gene: TRBV5-5
clone size: few
J gene: TRBJ1-3
CDR3 protein: ASSLALGVSGNTIY

V gene: TRBV20-1
clone size: many
J gene: TRBJ2-3
CDR3 protein: SASSTDTQY

V gene: TRBV5-4
clone size: many
J gene: TRBJ1-5
CDR3 protein: ASSLDGQENQPQH

V gene: TRBV28
clone size: many
J gene: TRBJ2-3
CDR3 protein: ASSLNWAQY

V gene: TRBV5-1
clone size: many
J gene: TRBJ2-3
CDR3 protein: ASSLVGVADSTDTQY

V gene: TRBV10-2
clone size: .
J gene: TRBJ2-3
CDR3 protein: ASSDPADTQY

V gene: TRBV6-1
clone size: .
J gene: TRBJ2-1
CDR3 protein: ASRSTATPGNEQF

V gene: TRBV12-3/TRBV12-4
clone size: many
J gene: TRBJ1-2
CDR3 protein: ASSPAKWNYGYT

V gene: TRBV2
clone size: many
J gene: TRBJ2-7
CDR3 protein: ASSGSGEQY

V gene: TRBV3-1
clone size: many
J gene: TRBJ2-7
CDR3 protein: ASSRLGNEQY

V gene: TRBV7-8
clone size: many
J gene: TRBJ2-1
CDR3 protein: ASSFFAGGPREQF

V gene: TRBV2
clone size: many
J gene: TRBJ2-2
CDR3 protein: ASRLAVHTGELF

V gene: TRBV11-2
clone size: .
J gene: TRBJ1-1
CDR3 protein: ASSLVTTPTEAF

V gene: TRBV11-2
clone size: many
J gene: TRBJ2-7
CDR3 protein: ASSFFRGFSYEQY

V gene: TRBV2
clone size: many
J gene: TRBJ2-7
CDR3 protein: ASRSTGGTEQY

V gene: TRBV20-1
clone size: many
J gene: TRBJ2-1
CDR3 protein: SASPGLAGVGNEQF

V gene: TRBV6-2/TRBV6-3
clone size: few
J gene: TRBJ2-3
CDR3 protein: ASSYRPPLYGDTQY